A single T cell receptor beta chain is shown here with its context. Its antigen is not known. Unique molecular identifiers tagged the TCRbeta library. TCRdb called the PCR reads again in MiXCR, with one record for every CDR3 protein. The data contain about 900,000 distinct CDR3 sequences, less than 30% of them singletons. Germline CDR1 and CDR2: SGHRS and YFSETQ. The CDR3 is 13 amino acids. Trimming at V came to 5 bases and at J to 6 bases, leaving 4 bases not matched to a gene. The data derive from a study of T-cell reconstitution after alpha-beta-depleted transplantation in children. Study-wide findings and caveats: Among T cells one year after transplant, newly produced cells accounted for most counts and diversity.

V gene TRBV5-1 combines with J gene TRBJ2-7, with 11 positions matching TRBD1. The starting material was PBMCs, mostly from graft donor cells, obtained 360 days after TCRalphabeta/CD19-depleted stem cell transplant. The sequence was obtained from a boy less than two years old who had a stem cell transplant for SCID, so the T cells may come from the graft donor. CDR3 in DNA: TGCGCCAGCAGAGGGACAGGGGGATTCGAGCAGTACTTC. This codes for CASRGTGGFEQYF.